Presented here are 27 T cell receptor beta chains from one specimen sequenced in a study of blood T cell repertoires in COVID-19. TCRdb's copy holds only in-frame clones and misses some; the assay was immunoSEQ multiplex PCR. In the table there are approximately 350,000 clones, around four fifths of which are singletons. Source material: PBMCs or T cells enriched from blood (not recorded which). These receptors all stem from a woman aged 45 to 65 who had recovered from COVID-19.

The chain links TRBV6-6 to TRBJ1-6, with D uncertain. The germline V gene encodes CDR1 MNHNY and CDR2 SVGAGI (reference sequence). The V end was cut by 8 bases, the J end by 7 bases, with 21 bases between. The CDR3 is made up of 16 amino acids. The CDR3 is CASLFTAQLSNSPLHF. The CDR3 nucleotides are TGTGCCAGCCTATTTACAGCCCAATTAAGCAATTCACCCCTCCACTTT.

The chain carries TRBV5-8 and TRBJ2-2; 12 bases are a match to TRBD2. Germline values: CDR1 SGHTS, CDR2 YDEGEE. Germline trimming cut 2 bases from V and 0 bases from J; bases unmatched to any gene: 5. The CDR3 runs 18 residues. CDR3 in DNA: TGTGCCAGCAGCTTAAGACTAGCGGGGGACCCGAACACCGGGGAGCTGTTTTTT. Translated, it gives CASSLRLAGDPNTGELFF.

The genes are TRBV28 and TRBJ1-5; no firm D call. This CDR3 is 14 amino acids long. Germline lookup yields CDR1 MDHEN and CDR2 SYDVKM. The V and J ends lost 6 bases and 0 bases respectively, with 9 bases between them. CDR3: CASRRHLSNQPQHF. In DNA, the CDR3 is TGTGCCAGCAGGAGACACCTTAGCAATCAGCCCCAGCATTTT.

CDR3 coding DNA: TGTGCCAGCAGCTTAAGCGGGAACTCCTACAATGAGCAGTTCTTC. The encoded protein is CASSLSGNSYNEQFF. The genes are TRBV7-3 and TRBJ2-1; D is possibly TRBD2 (6 bases). The V end lost 1 base, the J end lost 0 bases, and 7 bases lay between the germline ends. The germline gives CDR1 SGHTA, CDR2 FQGTGA. This CDR3 contains 15 residues.

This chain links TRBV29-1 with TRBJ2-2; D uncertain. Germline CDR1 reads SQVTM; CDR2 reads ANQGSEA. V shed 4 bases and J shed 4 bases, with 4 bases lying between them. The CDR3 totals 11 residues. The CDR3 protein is CSVASTGELFF. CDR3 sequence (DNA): TGCAGCGTTGCATCCACCGGGGAGCTGTTTTTT.

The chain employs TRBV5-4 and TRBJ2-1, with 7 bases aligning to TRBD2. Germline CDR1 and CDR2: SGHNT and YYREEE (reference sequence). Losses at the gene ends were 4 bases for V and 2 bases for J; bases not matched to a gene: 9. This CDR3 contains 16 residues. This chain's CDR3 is CASSPQPGLAYNEQFF. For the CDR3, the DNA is TGTGCCAGCAGCCCCCAGCCCGGACTAGCCTACAATGAGCAGTTCTTC.

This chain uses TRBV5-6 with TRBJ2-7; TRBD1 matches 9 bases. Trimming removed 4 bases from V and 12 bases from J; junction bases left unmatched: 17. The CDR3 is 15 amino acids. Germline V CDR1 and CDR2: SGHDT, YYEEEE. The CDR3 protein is CASSTTGTGTIAAYF. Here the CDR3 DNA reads TGTGCCAGCAGCACAACCGGGACAGGGACAATTGCGGCGTACTTC.

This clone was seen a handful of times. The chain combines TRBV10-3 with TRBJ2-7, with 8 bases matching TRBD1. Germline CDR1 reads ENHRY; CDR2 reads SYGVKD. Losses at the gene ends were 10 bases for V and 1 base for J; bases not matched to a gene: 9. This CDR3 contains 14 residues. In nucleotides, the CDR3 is TGTGCCACGACTTTAGACAGGGGTTCCTACGAGCAGTACTTC. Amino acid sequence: CATTLDRGSYEQYF.

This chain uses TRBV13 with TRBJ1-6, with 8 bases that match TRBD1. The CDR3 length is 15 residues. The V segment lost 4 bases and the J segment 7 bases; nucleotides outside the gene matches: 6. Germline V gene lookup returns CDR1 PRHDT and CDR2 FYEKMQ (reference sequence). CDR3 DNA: TGTGCCAGCAGCTCTGGACAGGGCCAAAATTCACCCCTCCACTTT. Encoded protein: CASSSGQGQNSPLHF.

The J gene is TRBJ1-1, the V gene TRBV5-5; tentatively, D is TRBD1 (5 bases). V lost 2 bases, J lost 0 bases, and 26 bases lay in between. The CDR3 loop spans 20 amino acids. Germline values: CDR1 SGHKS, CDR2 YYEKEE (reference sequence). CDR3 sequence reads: CASSFLSTQGWGIMNTEAFF. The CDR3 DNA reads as TGTGCCAGCAGCTTTCTTAGTACCCAGGGTTGGGGTATTATGAACACTGAAGCTTTCTTT.

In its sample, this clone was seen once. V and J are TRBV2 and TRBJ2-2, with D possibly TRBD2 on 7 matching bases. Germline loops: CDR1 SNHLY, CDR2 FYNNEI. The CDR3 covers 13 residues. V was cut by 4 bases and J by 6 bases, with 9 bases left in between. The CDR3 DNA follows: TGTGCCAGCAGTGGAGGGGGGGCCGGGGAGCTGTTTTTT. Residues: CASSGGGAGELFF.

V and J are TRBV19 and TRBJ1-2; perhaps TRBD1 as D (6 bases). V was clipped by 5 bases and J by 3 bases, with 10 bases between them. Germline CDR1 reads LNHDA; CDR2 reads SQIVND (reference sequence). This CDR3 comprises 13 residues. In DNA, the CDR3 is TGTGCCAGTAGTTTAACAGGGCACTATGGCTACACCTTC. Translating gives CASSLTGHYGYTF.

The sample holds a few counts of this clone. The CDR3 nucleotides read TGTGCCAGCAGCGCCGTTACGGGGAGCTCCTACGAGCAGTACTTC. It specifies CASSAVTGSSYEQYF. V is TRBV11-2 and J is TRBJ2-7; a possible D gene is TRBD2 (5 bases). The CDR3 consists of 15 residues. The V end was cut by 5 bases, the J end by 0 bases, with 14 bases between. Germline assignment: CDR1 SGHAT and CDR2 FQNNGV.

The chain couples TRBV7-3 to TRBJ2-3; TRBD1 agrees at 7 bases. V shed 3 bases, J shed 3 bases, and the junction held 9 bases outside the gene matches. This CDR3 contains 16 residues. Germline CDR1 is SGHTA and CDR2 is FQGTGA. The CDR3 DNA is TGTGCCAGCAGCTTCCTAGGGGGCAAGGTTACAGATACGCAGTATTTT. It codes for CASSFLGGKVTDTQYF.

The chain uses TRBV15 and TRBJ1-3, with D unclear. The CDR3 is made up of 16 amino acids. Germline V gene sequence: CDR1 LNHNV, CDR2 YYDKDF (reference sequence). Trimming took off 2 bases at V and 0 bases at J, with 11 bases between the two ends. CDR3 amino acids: CATSRHGLPSGNTIYF. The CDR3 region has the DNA TGTGCCACCAGCAGACACGGACTGCCCTCTGGAAACACCATATATTTT.

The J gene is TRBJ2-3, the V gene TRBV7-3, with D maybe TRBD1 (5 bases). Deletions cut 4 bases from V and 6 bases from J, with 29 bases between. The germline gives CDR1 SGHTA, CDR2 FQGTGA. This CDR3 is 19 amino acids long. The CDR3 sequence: CASSSYSLFREPPEDTQYF. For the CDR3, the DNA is TGTGCCAGCAGCTCGTACTCCCTCTTCAGGGAACCGCCCGAGGATACGCAGTATTTT.

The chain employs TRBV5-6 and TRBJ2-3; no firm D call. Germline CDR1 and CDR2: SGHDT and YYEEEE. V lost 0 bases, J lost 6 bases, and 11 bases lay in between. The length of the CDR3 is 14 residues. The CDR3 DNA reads TGTGCCAGCAGCTTGGAACAGCTCTCGGATACGCAGTATTTT. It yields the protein CASSLEQLSDTQYF.

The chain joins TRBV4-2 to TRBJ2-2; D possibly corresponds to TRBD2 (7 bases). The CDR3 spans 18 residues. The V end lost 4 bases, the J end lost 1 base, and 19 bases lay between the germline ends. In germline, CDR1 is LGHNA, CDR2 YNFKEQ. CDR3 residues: CASSRPGAGVGNTGELFF. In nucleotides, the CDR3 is TGTGCCAGCAGCCGCCCGGGGGCGGGGGTTGGGAACACCGGGGAGCTGTTTTTT.

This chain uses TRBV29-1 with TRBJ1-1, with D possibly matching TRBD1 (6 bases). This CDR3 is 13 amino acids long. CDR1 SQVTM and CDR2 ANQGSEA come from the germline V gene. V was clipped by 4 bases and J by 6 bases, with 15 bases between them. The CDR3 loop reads CSVAARDMAEAFF. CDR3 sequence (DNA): TGCAGCGTTGCCGCCAGGGACATGGCTGAAGCTTTCTTT.

The chain's CDR3 is CASSPVPGQGSNEKLFF. The CDR3 region has the DNA TGTGCCAGCAGCCCGGTCCCGGGACAGGGATCAAATGAAAAACTGTTTTTT. This rearrangement joins TRBV3-1 (or the pseudogene TRBV3-2) to TRBJ1-4, with TRBD1 identical over 9 bases. Germline-derived CDR1 and CDR2 are LGHDT and YNNKEL (reference sequence). Germline trimming cut 4 bases from V and 5 bases from J; bases unmatched to any gene: 11. The CDR3 has 17 residues.

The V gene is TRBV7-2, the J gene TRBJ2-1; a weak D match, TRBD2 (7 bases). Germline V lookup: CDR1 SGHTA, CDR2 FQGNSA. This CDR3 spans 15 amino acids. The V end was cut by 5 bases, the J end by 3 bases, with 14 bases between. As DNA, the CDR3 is TGTGCCAGCAGCCCCCAAGGGGGGGACTACAATGAGCAGTTCTTC. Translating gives CASSPQGGDYNEQFF.

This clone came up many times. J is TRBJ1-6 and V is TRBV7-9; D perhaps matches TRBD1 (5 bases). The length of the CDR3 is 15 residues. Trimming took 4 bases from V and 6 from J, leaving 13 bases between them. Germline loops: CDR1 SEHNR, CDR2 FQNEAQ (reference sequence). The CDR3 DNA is TGTGCCAGCAGCTCCGACAGTGCCTTTAATTCACCCCTCCACTTT. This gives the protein CASSSDSAFNSPLHF.

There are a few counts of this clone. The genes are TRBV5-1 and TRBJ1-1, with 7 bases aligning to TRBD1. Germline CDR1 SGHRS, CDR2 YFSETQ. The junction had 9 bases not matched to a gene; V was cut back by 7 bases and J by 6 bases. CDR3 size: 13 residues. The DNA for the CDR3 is TGCGCCAGCGGCCGCGGACAGGTTGCTGAAGCTTTCTTT. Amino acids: CASGRGQVAEAFF.

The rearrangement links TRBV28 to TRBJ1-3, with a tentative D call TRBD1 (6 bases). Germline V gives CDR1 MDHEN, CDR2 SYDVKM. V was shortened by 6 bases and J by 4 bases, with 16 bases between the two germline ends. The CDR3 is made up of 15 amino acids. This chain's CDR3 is CASRGRGHKGNTIYF. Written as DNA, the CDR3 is TGTGCCAGCAGGGGCCGGGGACACAAAGGAAACACCATATATTTT.

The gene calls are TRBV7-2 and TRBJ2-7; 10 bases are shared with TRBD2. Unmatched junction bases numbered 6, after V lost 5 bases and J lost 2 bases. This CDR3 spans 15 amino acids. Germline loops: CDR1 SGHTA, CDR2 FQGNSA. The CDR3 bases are TGTGCCAGCAGCCTGGGACTAGCGACTCCCTACGAGCAGTACTTC. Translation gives CASSLGLATPYEQYF.

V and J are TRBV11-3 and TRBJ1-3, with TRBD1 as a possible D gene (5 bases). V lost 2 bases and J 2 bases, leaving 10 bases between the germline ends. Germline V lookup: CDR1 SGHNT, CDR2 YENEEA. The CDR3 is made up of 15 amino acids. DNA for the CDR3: TGTGCCAGCAGCTTACATTCAGGGCCTGGAAACACCATATATTTT. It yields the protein CASSLHSGPGNTIYF. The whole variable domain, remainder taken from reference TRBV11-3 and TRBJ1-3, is EAGVVQSPRYKIIEKKQPVAFWCNPISGHNTLYWYLQNLGQGPELLIRYENEEAVDDSQLPKDRFSAERLKGVDSTLKIQPAELGDSAVYLCASSLHSGPGNTIYFGEGSWLTVV.

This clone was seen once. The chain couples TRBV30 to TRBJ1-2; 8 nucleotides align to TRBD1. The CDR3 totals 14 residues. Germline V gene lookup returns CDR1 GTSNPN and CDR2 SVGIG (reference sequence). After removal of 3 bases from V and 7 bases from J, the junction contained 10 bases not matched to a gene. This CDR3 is CAWSPGQGISGYTF. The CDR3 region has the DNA TGTGCCTGGAGCCCCGGACAGGGCATTAGTGGCTACACCTTC.